A selection of T cell receptor beta chains follows, all from one sample in a study of siplizumab effects on memory and regulatory T cells. The method was immunoSEQ multiplex PCR; TCRdb's version includes in-frame clones alone and lacks a portion of them. The table includes more than 75,000 clones, 90% to 95% detected once. The sample taken for sequencing was CD8+ T cells sorted from blood. The receptors derive from a human donor in good health. Each CDR3 is given with its conserved first and last residue. Fields, in order: D gene, clone size, CDR3 length, V gene, J gene, CDR3 DNA, CDR3 protein. The D gene is left open where the match is weak. Part of the rows lack a size; the others show once, few, many or a class for expanded clones.

>-|-|14|TRBV7-8|TRBJ2-7
TGTGCCAGCAGCTTAACCATAAGGGTCTACGAGCAGTACTTC
CASSLTIRVYEQYF
>TRBD1|-|14|TRBV6-5|TRBJ2-1
TGTGCCAGCAGTTATGGACAGGTGGATAATGAGCAGTTCTTC
CASSYGQVDNEQFF
>-|few|14|TRBV30|TRBJ1-6
TGTGCCTGGAGTGCCCAGGGCGGTAATTCACCCCTCCACTTT
CAWSAQGGNSPLHF
>-|-|15|TRBV4-1|TRBJ2-7
TGCGCCAGCAGCCACCTGGCCGGGATCCCCTACGAGCAGTACTTC
CASSHLAGIPYEQYF
>TRBD2|-|13|TRBV29-1|TRBJ2-1
TGCAGCGTTGAAAGCGGGAGCTACAATGAGCAGTTCTTC
CSVESGSYNEQFF
>-|-|14|TRBV9|TRBJ2-3
TGTGCCAGCAGCCCTCAACCGGGAGCAGATACGCAGTATTTT
CASSPQPGADTQYF
>TRBD2|-|15|TRBV2|TRBJ2-3
TGTGCCAGCACGACCGGGACTAGCGGGACAGATACGCAGTATTTT
CASTTGTSGTDTQYF
>-|-|15|TRBV7-6|TRBJ2-5
TGTGCCAGCAGAACATATCTAGCCGGCCAAGAGACCCAGTACTTC
CASRTYLAGQETQYF
>-|once|13|TRBV5-5|TRBJ1-2
TGTGCCAGCAGCGATGGACAGAACTATGGCTACACCTTC
CASSDGQNYGYTF
>-|-|15|TRBV4-3|TRBJ2-7
TGCGCCAGCAGCCAATCCAACCGGGAGTCCTACGAGCAGTACTTC
CASSQSNRESYEQYF
>-|-|13|TRBV30|TRBJ1-2
TGTGCCTGGAGTGCCGGTTTTAACTATGGCTACACCTTC
CAWSAGFNYGYTF
>TRBD2|once|16|TRBV6-5|TRBJ2-7
TGTGCCAGCAGTTACTGGACTAGCGGGGGGTCCTACGAGCAGTACTTC
CASSYWTSGGSYEQYF
>-|-|13|TRBV5-1|TRBJ1-1
TGCGCCAGCAGCTCGAAGATGAACACTGAAGCTTTCTTT
CASSSKMNTEAFF
>-|-|14|TRBV15|TRBJ2-1
TGTGCCACCAGCCTAAGGAGGGGGCGGAATGAGCAGTTCTTC
CATSLRRGRNEQFF
>-|-|15|TRBV5-1|TRBJ2-7
TGCGCCAGCAGCTTGTCGTCAGGGACCATCCTCGAGCAGTACTTC
CASSLSSGTILEQYF